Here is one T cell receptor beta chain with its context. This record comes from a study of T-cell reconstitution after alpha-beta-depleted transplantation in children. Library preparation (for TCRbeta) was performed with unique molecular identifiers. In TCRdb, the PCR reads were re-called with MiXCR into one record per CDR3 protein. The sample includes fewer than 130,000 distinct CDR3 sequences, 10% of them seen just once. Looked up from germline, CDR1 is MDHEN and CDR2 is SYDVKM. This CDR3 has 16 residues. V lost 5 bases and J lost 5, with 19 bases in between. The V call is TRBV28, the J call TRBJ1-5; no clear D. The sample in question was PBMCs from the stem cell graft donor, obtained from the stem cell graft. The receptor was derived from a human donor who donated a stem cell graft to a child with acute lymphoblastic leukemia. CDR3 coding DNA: TGTGCCAGCAGTCCCCCGCTCCGGGGAAGGGATCAGCCCCAGCATTTT. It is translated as CASSPPLRGRDQPQHF.